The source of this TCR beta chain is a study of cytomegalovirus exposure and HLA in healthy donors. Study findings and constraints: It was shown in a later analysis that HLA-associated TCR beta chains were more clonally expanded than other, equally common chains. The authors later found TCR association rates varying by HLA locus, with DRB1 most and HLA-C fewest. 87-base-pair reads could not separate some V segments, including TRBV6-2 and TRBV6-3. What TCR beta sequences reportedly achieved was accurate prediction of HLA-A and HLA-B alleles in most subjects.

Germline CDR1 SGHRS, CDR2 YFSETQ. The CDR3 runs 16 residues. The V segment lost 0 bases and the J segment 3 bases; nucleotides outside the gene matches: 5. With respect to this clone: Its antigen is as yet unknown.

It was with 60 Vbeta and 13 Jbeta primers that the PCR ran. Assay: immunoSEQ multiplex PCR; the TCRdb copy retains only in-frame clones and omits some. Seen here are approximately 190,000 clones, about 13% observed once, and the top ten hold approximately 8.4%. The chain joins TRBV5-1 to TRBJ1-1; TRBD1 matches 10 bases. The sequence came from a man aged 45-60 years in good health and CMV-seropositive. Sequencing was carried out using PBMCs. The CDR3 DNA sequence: TGCGCCAGCAGCTTGGTCGAAGGACAGGGGGACACTGAAGCTTTCTTT. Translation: CASSLVEGQGDTEAFF. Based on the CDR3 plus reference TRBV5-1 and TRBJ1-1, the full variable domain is KAGVTQTPRYLIKTRGQQVTLSCSPISGHRSVSWYQQTPGQGLQFLFEYFSETQRNKGNFPGRFSGRQFSNSRSEMNVSTLELGDSALYLCASSLVEGQGDTEAFFGQGTRLTVV.